A single sample is the source of the 15 T cell receptor beta chains below, sequenced in a study of patients and donors after allogeneic stem cell transplantation. MiXCR, run by TCRdb on the RT-PCR reads, gives a single entry per CDR3 protein. The data contain about 230,000 distinct CDR3 sequences, 11% to 15% of them seen just once; the ten biggest clones take up roughly 12%. The sample taken for sequencing was blood, either unsorted or a sorted T cell fraction (not recorded which). These receptors were taken from a human donor who was either an allogeneic HSCT recipient or a stem cell or donor lymphocyte infusion donor (not recorded which). It is not recorded whose cells these are; they may come from a transplant donor.

In its sample, this clonotype was seen a few times. This chain's CDR3 is CASSVRWSYQETQYF. DNA for the CDR3: TGTGCCAGCAGCGTTAGATGGTCCTACCAAGAGACCCAGTACTTC. The chain is built from TRBV7-2 and TRBJ2-5; no firm D call. Germline V gene lookup returns CDR1 SGHTA and CDR2 FQGNSA. Trimming took 5 bases from V and 0 from J, leaving 13 bases between them. This CDR3 region has 15 residues.

This clonotype was detected a few times. DNA of the CDR3: TGTGCCAGCAGCTCTAGCGTGAACACCGGGGAGCTGTTTTTT. Its translation is CASSSSVNTGELFF. V gene TRBV12-3 or TRBV12-4 combines with J gene TRBJ2-2; weak D call: TRBD2 (6 bases). V was trimmed by 6 bases and J by 1 base, leaving 9 bases between them. This CDR3 spans 14 amino acids.

This clonotype was picked up a small number of times. The chain uses TRBV20-1 and TRBJ2-7; D might be TRBD2 (6 bases). Germline V lookup: CDR1 DFQATT, CDR2 SNEGSKA (reference sequence). CDR3 length: 15 residues. V lost 6 bases and J lost 0, with 18 bases in between. The CDR3 region is CSARISGKYSYEQYF. CDR3 bases: TGCAGTGCCCGGATTAGCGGTAAATACTCCTACGAGCAGTACTTC.

This clonotype was observed a few times. The chain couples TRBV7-9 to TRBJ1-1; 10 bases are a match to TRBD1. Trimming removed 5 bases from V and 4 bases from J; junction bases left unmatched: 4. Germline V gene lookup returns CDR1 SEHNR and CDR2 FQNEAQ (reference sequence). The CDR3 consists of 14 residues. The DNA for the CDR3 is TGTGCCAGCAGCAAAGACAGGGGGCCCACTGAAGCTTTCTTT. Protein product: CASSKDRGPTEAFF.

This clonotype occurred many times. V usage is TRBV5-1 and J usage is TRBJ2-5; D ambiguous. The germline gives CDR1 SGHRS, CDR2 YFSETQ. V lost 1 base and J lost 1, with 2 bases in between. The CDR3 is 12 residues long. CDR3 nucleotide sequence: TGCGCCAGCAGCTTGTCCCAAGAGACCCAGTACTTC. Its translation: CASSLSQETQYF. The entire variable domain, with the rest obtained from reference TRBV5-1 and TRBJ2-5, is as follows: KAGVTQTPRYLIKTRGQQVTLSCSPISGHRSVSWYQQTPGQGLQFLFEYFSETQRNKGNFPGRFSGRQFSNSRSEMNVSTLELGDSALYLCASSLSQETQYFGPGTRLLVL.

This clonotype was seen at least ten times. CDR3 bases: TGCAGTGCTCTCCGGGACGGCTCTAGCACAGATACGCAGTATTTT. Its translation is CSALRDGSSTDTQYF. This rearrangement joins TRBV20-1 to TRBJ2-3; D is tentatively TRBD1 or TRBD2 (5 bases each). Germline loops: CDR1 DFQATT, CDR2 SNEGSKA (reference sequence). With 5 bases removed from V and 0 bases from J, the gap between germline ends came to 15 bases. CDR3 length: 15 residues.

This chain links TRBV6-5 with TRBJ2-1, with D maybe TRBD1 (6 bases). CDR1 and CDR2 from the germline V gene are MNHEY and SVGAGI. Trimming took off 3 bases at V and 0 bases at J, with 15 bases between the two ends. This CDR3 contains 17 residues. The CDR3 DNA sequence: TGTGCCAGCAGTTATGGCAGGGGTGACCGCTCCTACAATGAGCAGTTCTTC. Translating it yields CASSYGRGDRSYNEQFF.

Written as DNA, the CDR3 is TGCAGCGGAGGACAAGTAAACTATGGCTACACCTTC. Residues: CSGGQVNYGYTF. J is TRBJ1-2 and V is TRBV29-1; D is possibly TRBD1 (5 bases). Germline loops: CDR1 SQVTM, CDR2 ANQGSEA. Trimming cost V 7 bases and J 2 bases, with 11 bases left between them. The CDR3 runs to 12 residues. The full variable domain, with the rest looked up from reference TRBV29-1 and TRBJ1-2, is SAVISQKPSRDICQRGTSLTIQCQVDSQVTMMFWYRQQPGQSLTLIATANQGSEATYESGFVIDKFPISRPNLTFSTLTVSNMSPEDSSIYLCSGGQVNYGYTFGSGTRLTVV.

This clonotype occurred a few times. V and J are TRBV29-1 and TRBJ2-5; possible D gene TRBD1, 5 bases. The germline V and J ends were trimmed by 6 bases and 5 bases, with 13 bases remaining between them. The CDR3 extends over 12 amino acids. Per the germline V gene, CDR1 is SQVTM and CDR2 is ANQGSEA. Written as DNA, the CDR3 is TGCAGCGTCGCTCCTAAGGGGGAGACCCAGTACTTC. Translation: CSVAPKGETQYF.

This clonotype was seen more than once but under ten times. The V and J genes are TRBV2 and TRBJ2-3; no clear D. Trimming stripped 6 bases from V and 0 bases from J, with 7 bases between. This CDR3 has 13 amino acids. Per germline, CDR1 SNHLY and CDR2 FYNNEI. The CDR3 coding sequence is TGTGCCAGCAGGGGCCGAAGCACAGATACGCAGTATTTT. It specifies CASRGRSTDTQYF.

The sample holds one count of this clonotype. The chain combines TRBV5-5 with TRBJ2-5; 8 bases are shared with TRBD1. The CDR3 totals 18 residues. V lost 6 bases, J lost 5 bases, and 21 bases stayed unmatched. Germline V gene data show CDR1 as SGHKS and CDR2 as YYEKEE (reference sequence). CDR3 coding DNA: TGTGCCAGCAAATCGACGTTTTCGGACAGGGTGTTGGGGGAGACCCAGTACTTC. This codes for CASKSTFSDRVLGETQYF.

There are a few counts of this clonotype. The rearrangement uses TRBV6-1 and TRBJ1-1; possible D gene TRBD1, 6 bases. Germline V gives CDR1 MNHNS, CDR2 SASEGT. V dropped 6 bases and J dropped 5 bases, with 16 bases sitting between them. This CDR3 contains 14 residues. The CDR3: CASRPTGRRTEAFF. The CDR3 DNA follows: TGTGCCAGCAGACCTACAGGGAGGCGGACTGAAGCTTTCTTT.

Only a few counts were recorded for this clonotype. The chain has TRBV12-3 or TRBV12-4 and TRBJ2-7, with 10 bases identical to TRBD2. This CDR3 is built from 15 residues. Trimming removed 6 bases from V and 5 bases from J; junction bases left unmatched: 10. This CDR3 reads CASSLSSGRSHEQYF. The CDR3 coding sequence is TGTGCCAGCAGCTTATCTAGCGGGAGATCCCACGAGCAGTACTTC.

The table lists this clonotype with a few counts. V gene TRBV24-1 combines with J gene TRBJ1-4; D unresolved. The CDR3 has 15 amino acids. Germline V gives CDR1 KGHDR, CDR2 SFDVKD. Trimming removed 4 bases from V and 0 bases from J, with 8 bases in between. CDR3 DNA sequence: TGTGCCACCAGTGACCGGGGTACAACTAATGAAAAACTGTTTTTT. Encoded protein: CATSDRGTTNEKLFF.

The chain links TRBV5-1 to TRBJ2-3; D may be TRBD1 (7 bases). The CDR3 is 15 amino acids. Germline V CDR1 and CDR2: SGHRS, YFSETQ. V was shortened by 6 bases and J by 3 bases, with 17 bases between the two germline ends. CDR3 region: CASMVEGARTDTQYF. The CDR3 DNA reads TGCGCCAGCATGGTGGAGGGGGCGCGAACAGATACGCAGTATTTT. Full variable domain (remainder filled in from reference TRBV5-1 and TRBJ2-3): KAGVTQTPRYLIKTRGQQVTLSCSPISGHRSVSWYQQTPGQGLQFLFEYFSETQRNKGNFPGRFSGRQFSNSRSEMNVSTLELGDSALYLCASMVEGARTDTQYFGPGTRLTVL.